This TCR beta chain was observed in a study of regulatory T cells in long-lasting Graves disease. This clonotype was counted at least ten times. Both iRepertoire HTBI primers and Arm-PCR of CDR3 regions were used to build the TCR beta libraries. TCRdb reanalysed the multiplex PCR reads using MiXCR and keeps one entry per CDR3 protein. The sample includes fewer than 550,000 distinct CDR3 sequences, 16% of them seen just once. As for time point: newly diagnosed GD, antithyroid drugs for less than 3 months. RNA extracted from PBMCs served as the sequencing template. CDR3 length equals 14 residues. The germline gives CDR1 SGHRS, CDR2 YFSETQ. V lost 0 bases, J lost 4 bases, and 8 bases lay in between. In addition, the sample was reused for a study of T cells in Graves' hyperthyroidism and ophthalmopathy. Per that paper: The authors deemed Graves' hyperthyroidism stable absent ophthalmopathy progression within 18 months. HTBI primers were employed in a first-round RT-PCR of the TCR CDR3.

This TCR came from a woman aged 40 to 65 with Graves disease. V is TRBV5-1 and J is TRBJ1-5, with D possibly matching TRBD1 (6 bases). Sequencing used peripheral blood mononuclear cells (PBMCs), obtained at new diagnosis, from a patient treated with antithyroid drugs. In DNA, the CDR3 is TGCGCCAGCAGCTTGGAGGGGGAGAATCAGCCCCAGCATTTT. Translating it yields CASSLEGENQPQHF.